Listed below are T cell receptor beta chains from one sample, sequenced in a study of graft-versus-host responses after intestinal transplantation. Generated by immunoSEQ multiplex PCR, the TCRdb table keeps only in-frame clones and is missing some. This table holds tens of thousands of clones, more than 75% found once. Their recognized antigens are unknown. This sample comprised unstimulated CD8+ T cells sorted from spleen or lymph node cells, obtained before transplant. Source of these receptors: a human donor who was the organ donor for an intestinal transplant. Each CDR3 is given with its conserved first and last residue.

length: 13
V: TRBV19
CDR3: CASSMGTNYGYTF

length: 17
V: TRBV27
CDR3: CASSPERGTGENTEAFF

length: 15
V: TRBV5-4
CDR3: CASSPTGVLNYGYTF

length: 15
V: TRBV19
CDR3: CASSFTSGSVYEQYF

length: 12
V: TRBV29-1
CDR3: CSGQGVAREQFF

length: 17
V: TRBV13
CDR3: CASSLAWGPGGDYEQYF

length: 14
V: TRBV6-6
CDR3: CASSYSSGADTQYF

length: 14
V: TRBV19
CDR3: CASSPKLAYNEQFF

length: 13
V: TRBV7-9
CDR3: CASSTSNTGELFF

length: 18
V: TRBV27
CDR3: CASSPGRGENANTGELFF

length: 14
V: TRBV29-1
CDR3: CSVESLETTDTQYF

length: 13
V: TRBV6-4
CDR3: CASSDTNTGELFF

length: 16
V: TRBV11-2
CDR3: CASSLVSSSIRNEQFF

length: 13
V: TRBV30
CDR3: CAWADSSYNEQFF

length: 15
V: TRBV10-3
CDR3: CAISESRSSQPGQYF

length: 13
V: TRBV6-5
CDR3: CASTWGSYNEQFF

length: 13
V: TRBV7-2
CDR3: CASSLKPSYEQYF

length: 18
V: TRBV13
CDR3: CASIQFLAGASSTDTQYF

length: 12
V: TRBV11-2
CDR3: CASSYAGQPQHF

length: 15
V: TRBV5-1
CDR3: CASSLASGGAYEQYF

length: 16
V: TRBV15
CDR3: CATSSQTTGRNQPQHF

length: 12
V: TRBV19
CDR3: CASSIGEQPQHF

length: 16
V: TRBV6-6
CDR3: CASSYSGTSGSYEQYF

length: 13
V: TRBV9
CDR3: CASSGRGPDTQYF

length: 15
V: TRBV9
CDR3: CASSVAGGGYNEQFF

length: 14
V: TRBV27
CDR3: CASSLSEGPYEQYF

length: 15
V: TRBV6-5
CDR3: CASSYLAGGSDTQYF

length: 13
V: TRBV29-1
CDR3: CSVEGGPMDEQYF

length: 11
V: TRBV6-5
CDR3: CASSEYYEQYF

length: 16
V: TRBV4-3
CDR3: CASSQVGGVNTGELFF

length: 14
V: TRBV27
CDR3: CASSLSRGRYEQYF

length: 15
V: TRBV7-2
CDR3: CASSLWGSGRYGYTF

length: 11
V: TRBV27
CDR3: CASSPGTGYTF

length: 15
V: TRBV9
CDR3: CASSVRGRAADTQYF

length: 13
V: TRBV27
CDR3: CASSFATPYEQYF

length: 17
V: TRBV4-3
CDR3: CASSPQGAGTSTDTQYF

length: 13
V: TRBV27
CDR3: CASSLGLKSPLHF

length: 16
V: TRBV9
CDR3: CASSVVGGVVTDTQYF

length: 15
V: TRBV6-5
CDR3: CASSYSTAGVNEQFF

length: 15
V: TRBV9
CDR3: CASSVARGLEETQYF

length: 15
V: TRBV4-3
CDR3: CASSQGTSGANEQFF

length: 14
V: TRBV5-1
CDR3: CASSSPDRPTEAFF

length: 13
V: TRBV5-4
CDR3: CASWGTDTDTQYF

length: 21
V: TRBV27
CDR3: CASALPGALSPTSSYNSPLHF

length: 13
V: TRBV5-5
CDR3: CASRSRIPNEQYF

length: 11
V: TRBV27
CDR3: CASGAGMGYTF

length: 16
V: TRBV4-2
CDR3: CASSQETVSSTDTQYF

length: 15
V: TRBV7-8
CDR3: CASSLRGGWNTEAFF

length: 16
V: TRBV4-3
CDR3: CASSLERAGTYNEQFF

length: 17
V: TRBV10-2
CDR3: CASTLRAREGLLDTQYF

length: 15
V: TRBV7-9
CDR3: CASSREGGRDSPLHF

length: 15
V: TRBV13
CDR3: CASSLGSVAKNIQYF

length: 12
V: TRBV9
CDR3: CASSVGQYGYTF

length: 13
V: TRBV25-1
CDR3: CASGGEGTGELFF

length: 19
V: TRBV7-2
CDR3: CASTQPGTSGGLVTDTQYF

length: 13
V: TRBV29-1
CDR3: CSAKTGEDTEAFF

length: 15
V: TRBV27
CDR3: CASRAQGVRDSPLHF

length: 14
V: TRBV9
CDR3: CASSVEGGRYEQYF

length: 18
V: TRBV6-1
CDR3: CASSEVGGGRASYNEQFF